These 28 T cell receptor beta chains were sequenced from one sample in a study of Ad26.COV2.S vaccination and SARS-CoV-2 variants. The assay was immunoSEQ multiplex PCR, and TCRdb's table has in-frame clones only and misses some. The sample shows 380,000 or so clones, 86% of them seen only once. Treatment defined: roughly 20 received Ad26.COV2.S at low or high dose, single or two shots; several received placebo; per-sample allocation not given. Collection of samples fell on day 63 after the first vaccine or placebo injection. Specimen: peripheral blood, collected in a trial of Ad26.COV2.S vaccine versus placebo. Receptor source: a person aged 18 to 59 who received the Ad26.COV2.S COVID-19 vaccine or a placebo.

The rearrangement links TRBV10-3 to TRBJ2-3; maybe TRBD1 (5 bases). The germline V gene has CDR1 ENHRY and CDR2 SYGVKD. V was cut by 0 bases and J by 3 bases, with 10 bases left in between. This CDR3 comprises 15 residues. The CDR3 coding sequence is TGTGCCATCAGTGAGTCGGCAGGGCCGACAGATACGCAGTATTTT. As protein: CAISESAGPTDTQYF.

J is TRBJ2-1 and V is TRBV2, with TRBD2 matching 11 bases. The CDR3 spans 15 residues. Germline lookup yields CDR1 SNHLY and CDR2 FYNNEI. Losses at the gene ends were 8 bases for V and 5 bases for J; bases not matched to a gene: 8. The CDR3 sequence is CASQSSGGRDNEQFF. DNA for the CDR3: TGTGCCAGCCAGTCTAGCGGGGGGCGGGACAATGAGCAGTTCTTC.

CDR3 DNA sequence: TGCGCCAGCAGCTTGGGCTCGGGGCAGGAGCAGTTCTTC. This gives the protein CASSLGSGQEQFF. The chain recombines TRBV5-1 with TRBJ2-1; D is perhaps TRBD1 or TRBD2 (5 bases each). The CDR3 is 13 amino acids. Trimming shortened V by 0 bases and J by 10 bases, and 11 bases separated the two germline ends. Germline V gene data show CDR1 as SGHRS and CDR2 as YFSETQ.

The genes are TRBV28 and TRBJ1-4, with TRBD1 as a possible D gene (6 bases). Germline V gene data show CDR1 as MDHEN and CDR2 as SYDVKM. The CDR3 runs 14 residues. With 4 bases removed from V and 4 bases from J, the gap between germline ends came to 10 bases. CDR3 nucleotide sequence: TGTGCCAGCAGTTCAGGACAGCTTAATGAAAAACTGTTTTTT. It codes for CASSSGQLNEKLFF. The full variable domain, its missing parts supplied by reference TRBV28 and TRBJ1-4, is DVKVTQSSRYLVKRTGEKVFLECVQDMDHENMFWYRQDPGLGLRLIYFSYDVKMKEKGDIPEGYSVSREKKERFSLILESASTNQTSMYLCASSSGQLNEKLFFGSGTQLSVL.

This rearrangement joins TRBV12-3 or TRBV12-4 to TRBJ2-7, with a weak D call TRBD2 (5 bases). V was cut by 5 bases and J by 7 bases, with 9 bases left in between. CDR3 length equals 11 residues. CDR3 residues: CASSGRGEQYF. DNA for the CDR3: TGTGCCAGCAGTGGCCGAGGGGAGCAGTACTTC.

The V gene is TRBV10-2, the J gene TRBJ2-3, with unresolved D. CDR1 is WSHSY, CDR2 SAAADI, per germline. This CDR3 has 14 amino acids. V was cut by 4 bases and J by 0 bases, with 8 bases left in between. Here the CDR3 reads CASSATVSTDTQYF. CDR3 coding DNA: TGCGCCAGCAGTGCGACCGTGAGCACAGATACGCAGTATTTT.

Only a few counts were recorded for this clone. The V gene is TRBV11-2, the J gene TRBJ1-4, with D hard to call. The germline V and J ends were trimmed by 0 bases and 8 bases, with 16 bases remaining between them. The CDR3 has 16 amino acids. From germline, CDR1 is SGHAT and CDR2 FQNNGV. CDR3 loop: CASSLDLPLVGEKLFF. The CDR3 bases are TGTGCCAGCAGCTTAGATCTTCCACTGGTTGGGGAAAAACTGTTTTTT.

The chain recombines TRBV5-6 with TRBJ2-1; 9 bases align to TRBD2. The CDR3 runs to 19 residues. Germline values: CDR1 SGHDT, CDR2 YYEEEE. V shed 4 bases, J shed 4 bases, and the junction held 18 bases outside the gene matches. The CDR3 DNA reads as TGTGCCAGCAGCCACGGAGGGGCGGGAGGGCCCTATAGTTACAATGAGCAGTTCTTC. It specifies CASSHGGAGGPYSYNEQFF.

The V and J genes are TRBV6-5 and TRBJ2-7; D is perhaps TRBD1 or TRBD2 (7 bases each). V shed 8 bases and J shed 5 bases, with 19 bases lying between them. CDR3 length equals 14 residues. CDR1 and CDR2 (germline): MNHEY, SVGAGI. The CDR3 loop is CASVGGGSAHEQYF. CDR3 in DNA: TGTGCCAGCGTAGGGGGCGGGAGTGCCCACGAGCAGTACTTC.

The rearrangement links TRBV24-1 to TRBJ2-2; D uncertain. Trimming removed 4 bases from V and 3 bases from J, with 17 bases in between. Germline values: CDR1 KGHDR, CDR2 SFDVKD. The CDR3 extends over 17 amino acids. The DNA for the CDR3 is TGTGCCACCAGTGACTCGCTCGGCGGCAGACACACCGGGGAGCTGTTTTTT. This sequence encodes CATSDSLGGRHTGELFF.

V is TRBV10-3 and J is TRBJ1-5, with D uncertain. Trimming took 0 bases from V and 1 from J, leaving 10 bases between them. Germline lookup yields CDR1 ENHRY and CDR2 SYGVKD. The CDR3 consists of 16 residues. CDR3 DNA: TGTGCCATCAGTGAGTCGCCTGGACGGAGCAATCAGCCCCAGCATTTT. Residues: CAISESPGRSNQPQHF.

The chain employs TRBV14 and TRBJ1-6; unclear D gene. The V end was cut by 5 bases, the J end by 3 bases, with 8 bases between. CDR1 and CDR2 from the germline V gene are SGHDN and FVKESK. The CDR3 covers 14 residues. DNA of the CDR3: TGTGCCAGCAGCGCTGACATCTATAATTCACCCCTCCACTTT. This encodes CASSADIYNSPLHF.

This clone was observed once. V usage is TRBV7-2 and J usage is TRBJ1-5; 11 nucleotides line up with TRBD1. This CDR3 contains 16 residues. The V gene's germline CDR1 is SGHTA and CDR2 FQGNSA. Trimming at V came to 3 bases and at J to 2 bases, leaving 3 bases not matched to a gene. The CDR3 region has the DNA TGTGCCAGCAGCTTGCGGACAGGGGGCGGCAATCAGCCCCAGCATTTT. It translates to CASSLRTGGGNQPQHF. The whole variable domain, filled in from reference TRBV7-2 and TRBJ1-5, reads GAGVSQSPSNKVTEKGKDVELRCDPISGHTALYWYRQSLGQGLEFLIYFQGNSAPDKSGLPSDRFSAERTGGSVSTLTIQRTQQEDSAVYLCASSLRTGGGNQPQHFGDGTRLSIL.

The chain couples TRBV21-1 to TRBJ2-3; the table's D call TRBD1 went unverified against the DNA. TRBV21-1 is a pseudogene segment. The CDR3 runs 19 residues. CDR3 protein: CASSKVKGLAGGNSDTQYF. The DNA of the CDR3 is TGTGCCAGCAGCAAAGTAAAAGGGTTGGCAGGGGGTAACTCAGATACGCAGTATTTT.

This chain connects TRBV7-2 to TRBJ2-5; D may be TRBD2 (6 bases). V lost 8 bases to trimming and J lost 0 bases, with 16 bases between them. This CDR3 is built from 15 residues. Germline V gene lookup returns CDR1 SGHTA and CDR2 FQGNSA. This chain's CDR3 is CASRTGTSYQETQYF. The CDR3 region has the DNA TGTGCCAGCCGCACCGGGACTTCGTACCAAGAGACCCAGTACTTC.

The chain recombines TRBV7-9 with TRBJ2-7; D perhaps matches TRBD1 (6 bases). CDR3 length: 16 amino acids. Trimming left V 5 bases short and J 0 bases short, with 17 bases between. Germline CDR1 SEHNR, CDR2 FQNEAQ (reference sequence). This chain's CDR3 is CASSRIGGPSSYEQYF. The CDR3 DNA reads TGTGCCAGCAGCCGGATAGGGGGACCTAGCTCCTACGAGCAGTACTTC.

The chain couples TRBV4-3 to TRBJ2-7; TRBD2 might be the D (6 bases). V lost 4 bases and J 3 bases, leaving 10 bases between the germline ends. The CDR3 has 13 amino acids. Germline values: CDR1 LGHNA, CDR2 YSLEER. The CDR3 DNA follows: TGCGCCAGCAGCCGCGGGAAGGGCTACGAGCAGTACTTC. Its translation is CASSRGKGYEQYF.

The V and J genes are TRBV7-9 and TRBJ2-7; D may correspond to TRBD1 or TRBD2 (5 bases each). The CDR3 totals 14 residues. The V gene's germline CDR1 is SEHNR and CDR2 FQNEAQ (reference sequence). Trimming cost V 5 bases and J 3 bases, with 14 bases left between them. CDR3 coding DNA: TGTGCCAGCAGCCCCGGGACGGCCCTCTACGAGCAGTACTTC. Translation: CASSPGTALYEQYF.

The chain employs TRBV3-1 (or the pseudogene TRBV3-2) and TRBJ1-3; the D gene is possibly TRBD1 (5 bases). Trimming took 3 bases from V and 2 from J, leaving 8 bases between them. The CDR3 is made up of 14 amino acids. Germline V gene lookup returns CDR1 LGHDT and CDR2 YNNKEL (reference sequence). CDR3 protein: CASSHLGPGNTIYF. The CDR3 DNA reads TGTGCCAGCAGCCACTTGGGGCCTGGAAACACCATATATTTT.

The genes are TRBV5-6 and TRBJ2-7; D is unclear. The V end was cut by 1 base, the J end by 0 bases, with 5 bases between. The CDR3 totals 13 residues. Germline loops: CDR1 SGHDT, CDR2 YYEEEE. CDR3 amino acids: CASSLPSSYEQYF. CDR3 nucleotides: TGTGCCAGCAGCTTGCCCTCCTCCTACGAGCAGTACTTC.

The chain uses TRBV27 and TRBJ2-1, with 9 positions matching TRBD2. Germline V gives CDR1 MNHEY, CDR2 SMNVEV (reference sequence). The CDR3 totals 15 residues. Trimming cost V 4 bases and J 6 bases; bases outside gene matches: 7. The CDR3 DNA is TGTGCCAGCAGTTCCGAGCTAGCGGGAATCAATGAGCAGTTCTTC. Translating gives CASSSELAGINEQFF.

V and J are TRBV14 and TRBJ1-1; D may be TRBD1 (6 bases). Trimming shortened V by 5 bases and J by 1 base, and 8 bases separated the two germline ends. CDR1 is SGHDN, CDR2 FVKESK, per germline. This CDR3 region has 13 residues. The CDR3 spells CASSEQGNTEAFF. CDR3 in DNA: TGTGCCAGCAGCGAACAGGGGAACACTGAAGCTTTCTTT.

This rearrangement joins TRBV5-1 to TRBJ1-5, with D hard to call. CDR1 is SGHRS and CDR2 is YFSETQ in the germline V gene. V lost 0 bases and J 2 bases, leaving 3 bases between the germline ends. The CDR3 has 13 amino acids. The CDR3 spells CASSLAGNQPQHF. The CDR3 nucleotides read TGCGCCAGCAGCTTGGCAGGCAATCAGCCCCAGCATTTT.

The chain recombines TRBV19 with TRBJ1-2; 8 bases agree with TRBD1. This CDR3 has 16 amino acids. Germline V gene data show CDR1 as LNHDA and CDR2 as SQIVND (reference sequence). V shed 5 bases, J shed 4 bases, and the junction held 12 bases outside the gene matches. In nucleotides, the CDR3 is TGTGCCAGTAGTGCAGACGCGGGCAGGGGGCCCTATGGCTACACCTTC. The encoded protein is CASSADAGRGPYGYTF. The entire variable domain, with the rest obtained from reference TRBV19 and TRBJ1-2, is as follows: DGGITQSPKYLFRKEGQNVTLSCEQNLNHDAMYWYRQDPGQGLRLIYYSQIVNDFQKGDIAEGYSVSREKKESFPLTVTSAQKNPTAFYLCASSADAGRGPYGYTFGSGTRLTVV.

The chain links TRBV28 to TRBJ2-4, with D possibly TRBD2 on 5 matching bases. CDR3 size: 15 residues. Germline values: CDR1 MDHEN, CDR2 SYDVKM. The V end was cut by 8 bases, the J end by 2 bases, with 16 bases between. This CDR3 reads CASQLPTGTKNIQYF. In DNA, the CDR3 is TGTGCCAGCCAGTTACCTACGGGGACCAAAAACATTCAGTACTTC.

This chain links TRBV5-4 with TRBJ2-2, with 8 nucleotides matching TRBD1. J gave up 4 bases and V 4 bases, and 12 bases lay outside the gene matches. The CDR3 has 17 residues. Germline values: CDR1 SGHNT, CDR2 YYREEE (reference sequence). CDR3 sequence (DNA): TGTGCCAGCAGCCAAGGACTTGGACAGGGCGGCACCGGGGAGCTGTTTTTT. Translation: CASSQGLGQGGTGELFF. The full variable domain, completed using reference TRBV5-4 and TRBJ2-2, is ETGVTQSPTHLIKTRGQQVTLRCSSQSGHNTVSWYQQALGQGPQFIFQYYREEENGRGNFPPRFSGLQFPNYSSELNVNALELDDSALYLCASSQGLGQGGTGELFFGEGSRLTVL.

The chain joins TRBV29-1 to TRBJ2-3; D is possibly TRBD2 (7 bases). Per germline, CDR1 SQVTM and CDR2 ANQGSEA. Trimming left V 6 bases short and J 4 bases short, with 14 bases between. The CDR3 sequence is 13 residues long. In DNA, the CDR3 is TGCAGCGTCGGCCCGGGGGGCGCAGATACGCAGTATTTT. It encodes CSVGPGGADTQYF.

The chain is built from TRBV29-1 and TRBJ1-4, with a possible D match to TRBD1 (6 bases). The CDR3 has 13 residues. V lost 1 base and J 7 bases, leaving 10 bases between the germline ends. Germline assignment: CDR1 SQVTM and CDR2 ANQGSEA. DNA for the CDR3: TGCAGCGTTGAAGTTAACAGGGTTGAAAAACTGTTTTTT. It encodes CSVEVNRVEKLFF.